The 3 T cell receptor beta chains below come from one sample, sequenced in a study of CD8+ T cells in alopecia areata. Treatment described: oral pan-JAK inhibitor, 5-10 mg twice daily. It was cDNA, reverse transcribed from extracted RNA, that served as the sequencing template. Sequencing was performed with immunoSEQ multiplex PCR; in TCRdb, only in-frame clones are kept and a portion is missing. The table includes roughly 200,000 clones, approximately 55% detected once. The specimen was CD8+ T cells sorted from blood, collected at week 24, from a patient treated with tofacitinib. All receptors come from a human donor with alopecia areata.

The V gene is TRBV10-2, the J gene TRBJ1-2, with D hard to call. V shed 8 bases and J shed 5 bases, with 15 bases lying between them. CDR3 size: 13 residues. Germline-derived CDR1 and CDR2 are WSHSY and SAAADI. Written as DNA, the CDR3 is TGCGCCAGCGGAGATTCGACGGCTTATGGCTACACCTTC. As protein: CASGDSTAYGYTF.

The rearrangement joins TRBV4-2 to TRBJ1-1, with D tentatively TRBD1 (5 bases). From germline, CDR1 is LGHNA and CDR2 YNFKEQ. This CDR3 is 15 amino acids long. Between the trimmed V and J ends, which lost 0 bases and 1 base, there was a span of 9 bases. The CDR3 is CASSQDSGANTEAFF. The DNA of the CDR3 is TGTGCCAGCAGCCAAGATAGCGGGGCGAACACTGAAGCTTTCTTT.

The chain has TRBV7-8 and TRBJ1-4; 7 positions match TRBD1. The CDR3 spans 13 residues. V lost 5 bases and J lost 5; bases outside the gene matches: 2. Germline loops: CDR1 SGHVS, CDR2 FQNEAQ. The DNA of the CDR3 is TGTGCCAGCAGCGTGGGACAGAATGAAAAACTGTTTTTT. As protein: CASSVGQNEKLFF.